Listed below are T cell receptor beta chains from one sample, sequenced in a study of blood T cells in healthy people across ages. TCRdb reprocessed the 5' RACE reads via MiXCR and lists one record per CDR3 protein. The table lists almost 1 million distinct CDR3 sequences, approximately 50% of them singletons. Input material: blood. The receptor source for this set is a woman aged 55 to 70 in good health. Each CDR3 is given without its conserved first and last residue. Clone size is given for some rows only: seen once, a few or many times, or a class if the clone is expanded.

>13|-|TRBJ2-3|TRBV9
ASSVVLAGADTQY
>11|-|TRBJ1-4|TRBV21-1
ASSASIKSELF
>13|-|TRBJ2-7|TRBV5-1
ASSKGLATAYEQY
>12|many|TRBJ2-5|TRBV27
ASSETGGGETQY
>12|once|-|TRBV9
ASARGGPTYEQY
>10|-|TRBJ1-1|TRBV12-3/TRBV12-4
ASSFYRAEAF
>16|-|TRBJ2-3|TRBV4-1
ASSRKYLGGGGTDTQY
>12|few|TRBJ2-1|TRBV29-1
SVAGQMTGNEQF
>14|few|TRBJ2-1|TRBV7-2
ASSPEGDPRLDEQF
>18|-|TRBJ2-1|TRBV6-5
ASSYNSARDSPLGYNEQF
>13|-|TRBJ2-7|TRBV7-9
ASSLGTSPYGEQY
>11|-|TRBJ2-7|TRBV28
ASGHRGSYEQY
>13|few|TRBJ2-5|TRBV27
ASSFSGNEQETQY
>10|once|TRBJ2-7|TRBV7-9
ASSLTNYGQY
>12|few|TRBJ2-7|TRBV4-2
ASSSFTGAYEQY
>14|-|TRBJ2-1|TRBV29-1
SVESPGLAGVREQF
>14|-|TRBJ2-2|TRBV6-1
ASSERASGSTGELF
>11|few|TRBJ2-7|TRBV4-1
ASSYGDGYEQY
>13|few|TRBJ2-1|TRBV5-1
ASSLHSGAIAEQF
>13|-|TRBJ2-5|TRBV7-2
ASSSPQGQVETQY
>12|few|TRBJ2-1|TRBV18
ASWRGGTYNEQF
>12|-|TRBJ2-3|TRBV18
ASSPIPSTDTQY
>10|-|TRBJ2-4|TRBV20-1
SARGPAGGQY
>10|-|TRBJ1-2|TRBV28
ATRTANYGYT
>11|-|TRBJ1-1|TRBV7-9
ASSLTAKTEAF
>13|few|TRBJ2-4|TRBV20-1
SARDLRLAKNIQY
>14|-|TRBJ2-1|TRBV24-1
ATSGTSGFSYNEQF
>12|-|TRBJ1-4|TRBV6-6
ASTPRGADEKLF
>14|few|TRBJ2-3|TRBV7-2
ASSLAPMGGTDTQY
>12|-|TRBJ2-7|TRBV7-2
ASSLFTGSYEQY
>16|few|TRBJ2-1|TRBV28
ASSSLGGREGSYNEQF
>14|-|TRBJ2-5|TRBV5-1
ASSWDRSRAQETQY
>12|-|TRBJ2-6|TRBV5-1
ASTPVSGANVLT
>10|few|TRBJ2-3|TRBV14
ASSQITDTQY
>13|few|TRBJ2-3|TRBV29-1
SVLGLAGRTDTQY
>15|-|-|TRBV3-1
ASSQARLGSGSKTQY
>10|-|TRBJ2-5|TRBV20-1
SVPGNQETQY